The entry below describes one TCR beta chain. The antigen remains unidentified. These data are taken from a study of CXCR3-negative and CXCR3-positive naive CD8 T cells. Study-level results: CXCR3-positive naive cells had TRB CDR3s that were more hydrophobic than CXCR3-negative naive cells had.

CDR1 is DFQATT, CDR2 SNEGSKA, per germline (reference sequence). The CDR3 loop spans 14 amino acids. The TRB libraries of cDNA were built by UMI-labeled 5' RACE. One entry per CDR3 protein, without DNA, is what TCRdb gives after re-calling the 5' RACE reads. The listing records fewer than 80,000 distinct CDR3 sequences. The receptor comes from a human donor in good health. Some clones in this sample may be carry-over from other donors' samples. The chain couples TRBV20-1 to TRBJ2-7; TCRdb gives TRBD1 as the D gene, but with no DNA this cannot be confirmed. Material for sequencing was naive CXCR3- CD8+ T cells from blood. Sample subset: CD45RO-CCR7+CD27+CD95- naive CD8+ T cells lacking CXCR3 (TNR3-). CDR3 sequence: CSARDLDRTYEQYF.